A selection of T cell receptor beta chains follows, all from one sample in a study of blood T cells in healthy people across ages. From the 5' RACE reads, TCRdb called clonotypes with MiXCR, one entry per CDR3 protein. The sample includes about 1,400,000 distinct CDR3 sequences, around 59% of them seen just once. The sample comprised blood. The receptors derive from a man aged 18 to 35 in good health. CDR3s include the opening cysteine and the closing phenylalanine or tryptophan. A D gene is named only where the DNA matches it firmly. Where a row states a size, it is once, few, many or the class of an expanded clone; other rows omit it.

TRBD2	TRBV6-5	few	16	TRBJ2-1	TGTGCCAGCAGTCCTTGGACAGCCGGGGGGGCGGGCGAGCAGTTCTTC	CASSPWTAGGAGEQFF
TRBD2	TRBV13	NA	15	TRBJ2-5	TGTGCCAGCAGCACAAGGGGACTAGCGGGGGAGACCCAGTACTTC	CASSTRGLAGETQYF
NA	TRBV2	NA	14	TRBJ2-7	TGTGCCAGCAGTGGAGAGACAGCCTACTACGAGCAGTACTTC	CASSGETAYYEQYF
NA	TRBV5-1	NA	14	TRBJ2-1	TGCGCCAGCAGCTTGGAGTTGGCCTACAATGAGCAGTTCTTC	CASSLELAYNEQFF
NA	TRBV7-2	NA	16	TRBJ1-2	TGTGCCAGCAGTCAATCTACGGTGACAGCACACTATGGCTACACCTTC	CASSQSTVTAHYGYTF
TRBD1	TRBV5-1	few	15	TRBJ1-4	TGCGCCAGCAGCTTGGGACAGGGGGAGTCGGCAAAACTGTTTTTT	CASSLGQGESAKLFF
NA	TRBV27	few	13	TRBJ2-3	TGTGCCAGCAGTGCACGGACAGTAGATACGCAGTATTTT	CASSARTVDTQYF
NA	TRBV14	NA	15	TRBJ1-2	TGTGCCAGCAGCCAGCTTACAGGGAACTACTATGGCTACACCTTC	CASSQLTGNYYGYTF
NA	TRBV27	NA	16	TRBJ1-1	TGTGCCAGCAGTTTAAATCTGGTCTTTGGGGGCACTGAAGCTTTCTTT	CASSLNLVFGGTEAFF
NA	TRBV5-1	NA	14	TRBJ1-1	TGCGCCAGCAGCCTGCCGGCGGCTAACACTGAAGCTTTCTTT	CASSLPAANTEAFF
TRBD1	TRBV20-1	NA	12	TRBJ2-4	TGCAGCACACAGGGGGCCAAAAACATTCAGTACTTC	CSTQGAKNIQYF
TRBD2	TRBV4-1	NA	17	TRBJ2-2	TGCGCCAGCAGCCAATCTCTAGCGGACGCGAACACCGGGGAGCTGTTTTTT	CASSQSLADANTGELFF
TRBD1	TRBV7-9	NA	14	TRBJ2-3	TGTGCCAGCAGCGTTCAGACAGGGACAGATACGCAGTATTTT	CASSVQTGTDTQYF
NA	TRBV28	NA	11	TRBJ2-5	TGTGCCGGCAGTTTAATGGAGACCCAGTACTTC	CAGSLMETQYF
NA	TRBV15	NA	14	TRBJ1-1	TGTGCCACCAGCAGAGATTTGGGGGACCCGAGAGCTTTCTTT	CATSRDLGDPRAFF
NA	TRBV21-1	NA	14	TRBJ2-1	TGTGCCAGCAGCTTACGCTGGGAATACAATGAGCAGTTCTTC	CASSLRWEYNEQFF
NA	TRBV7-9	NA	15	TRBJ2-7	TGTGCCAGCAGCTTAGTTGGGACCTTAACCTACGAGCAGTACTTC	CASSLVGTLTYEQYF
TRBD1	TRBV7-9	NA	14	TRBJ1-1	TGTGCCAGCAGTCCCCGACAGGGGGGTACTGAAGCTTTCTTT	CASSPRQGGTEAFF
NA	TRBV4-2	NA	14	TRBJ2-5	TGTGCCAGCGGCTGGGGGCCTTACCAAGAGACCCAGTACTTC	CASGWGPYQETQYF
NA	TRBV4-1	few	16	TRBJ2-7	TGCGCCAGCAGCCAATGGGCAGCTCCGTCTTCCTACGAGCAGTACTTC	CASSQWAAPSSYEQYF
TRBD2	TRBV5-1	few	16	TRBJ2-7	TGCGCCAGCAGCTTGGGTCCGGGAGGGATCCTGTACGAGCAGTACTTC	CASSLGPGGILYEQYF
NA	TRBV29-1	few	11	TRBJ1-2	TGCAGCGTTGAAGTTCCGGATGGCTACACCTTC	CSVEVPDGYTF
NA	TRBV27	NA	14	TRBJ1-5	TGTGCCAGCAGTTTGTTTCGTGGCAATCAGCCCCAGCATTTT	CASSLFRGNQPQHF
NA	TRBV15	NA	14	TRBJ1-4	TGTGCCACCAGCAGAGATCGCGGAGGTGAAAAACTGTTTTTT	CATSRDRGGEKLFF
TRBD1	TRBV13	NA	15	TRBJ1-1	TGTGCCAGCAGCCCCCGACAGGGTCTGGGGACTGAAGCTTTCTTT	CASSPRQGLGTEAFF
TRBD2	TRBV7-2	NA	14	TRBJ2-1	TGTGCCAGCAGTAGCGGGGAAACCTACAATGAGCAGTTCTTC	CASSSGETYNEQFF
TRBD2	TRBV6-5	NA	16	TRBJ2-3	TGTGCCAGCAGTCCCGGGACTAGTCGTGGCACAGATACGCAGTATTTT	CASSPGTSRGTDTQYF
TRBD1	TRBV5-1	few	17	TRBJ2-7	TGCGCCAGCAGCTTGGGGACAGGGGGCTTAAACTCCTACGAGCAGTACTTC	CASSLGTGGLNSYEQYF
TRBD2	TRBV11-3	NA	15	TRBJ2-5	TGTGCCAGCAGTCAGACCAGCGGGATCGCGGAGACCCAGTACTTC	CASSQTSGIAETQYF
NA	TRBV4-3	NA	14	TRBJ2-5	TGCGCCAGCAGCCAAGAAGGCCGATGGGAGACCCAGTACTTC	CASSQEGRWETQYF
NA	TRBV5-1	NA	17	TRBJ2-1	TGCGCCAGCAGCCCTAAGGGAAGCACCTCCTTAACAGATGAGCAGTTCTTC	CASSPKGSTSLTDEQFF
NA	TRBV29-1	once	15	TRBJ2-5	TGCAGCGTTGAAGATTGGTCCGGGCAATCGGAGACCCAGTACTTC	CSVEDWSGQSETQYF
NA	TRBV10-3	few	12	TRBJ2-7	TGTGCCATCGGCCCAGGGGTCTACGAGCAGTACTTC	CAIGPGVYEQYF
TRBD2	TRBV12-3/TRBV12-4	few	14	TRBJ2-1	TGTGCCAGCAGTTTGAGCGGGGGGTATGATGAGCAGTTCTTC	CASSLSGGYDEQFF
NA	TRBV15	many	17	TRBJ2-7	TGTGCCACCAGCAGAGATAAAAGGGAGTGGAGCTCCTACGAGCAGTACTTC	CATSRDKREWSSYEQYF
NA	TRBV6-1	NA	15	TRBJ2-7	TGTGCCAGCAGTGAAAGGGGCGATATTAGCTACGAGCAGTACTTC	CASSERGDISYEQYF
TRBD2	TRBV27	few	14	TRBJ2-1	TGTGCCAGCAGCAGTAGCGGGGGGGCCTGGAAATGGTTCTTC	CASSSSGGAWKWFF
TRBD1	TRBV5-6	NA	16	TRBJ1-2	TGTGCCAGCAGACTGACCGGGACAGGGGTTAACTATGGCTACACCTTC	CASRLTGTGVNYGYTF